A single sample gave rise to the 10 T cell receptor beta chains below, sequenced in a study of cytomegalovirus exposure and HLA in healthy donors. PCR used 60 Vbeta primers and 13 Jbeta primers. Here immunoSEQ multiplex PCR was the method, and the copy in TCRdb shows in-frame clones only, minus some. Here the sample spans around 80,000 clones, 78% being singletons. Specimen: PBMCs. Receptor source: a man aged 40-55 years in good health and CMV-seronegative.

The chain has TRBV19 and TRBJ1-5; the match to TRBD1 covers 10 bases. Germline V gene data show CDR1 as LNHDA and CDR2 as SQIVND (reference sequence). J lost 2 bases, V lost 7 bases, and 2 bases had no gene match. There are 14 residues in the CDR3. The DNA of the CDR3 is TGTGCCAGTACCGGGACAGGGGGCAATCAGCCCCAGCATTTT. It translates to CASTGTGGNQPQHF.

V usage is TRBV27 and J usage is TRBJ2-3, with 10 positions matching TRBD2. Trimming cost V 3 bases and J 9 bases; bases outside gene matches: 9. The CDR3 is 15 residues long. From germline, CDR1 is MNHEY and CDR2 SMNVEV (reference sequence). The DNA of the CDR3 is TGTGCCAGCAGTTTGCTAGCGGGGGATCCAGGGACGCAGTATTTT. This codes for CASSLLAGDPGTQYF.

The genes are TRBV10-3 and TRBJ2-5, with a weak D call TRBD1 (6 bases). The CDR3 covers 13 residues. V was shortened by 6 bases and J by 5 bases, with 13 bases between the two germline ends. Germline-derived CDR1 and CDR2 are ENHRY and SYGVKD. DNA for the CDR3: TGTGCCATCAGGGGCAGGGGATATGAGACCCAGTACTTC. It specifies CAIRGRGYETQYF.

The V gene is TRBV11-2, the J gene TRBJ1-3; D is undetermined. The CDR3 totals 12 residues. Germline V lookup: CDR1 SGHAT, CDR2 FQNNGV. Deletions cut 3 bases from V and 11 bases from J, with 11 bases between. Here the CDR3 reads CASSFLREAIYF. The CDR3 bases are TGTGCCAGCAGCTTTTTGAGAGAGGCCATATATTTT. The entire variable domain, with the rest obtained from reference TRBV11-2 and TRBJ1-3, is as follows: EAGVAQSPRYKIIEKRQSVAFWCNPISGHATLYWYQQILGQGPKLLIQFQNNGVVDDSQLPKDRFSAERLKGVDSTLKIQPAKLEDSAVYLCASSFLREAIYFGEGSWLTVV.

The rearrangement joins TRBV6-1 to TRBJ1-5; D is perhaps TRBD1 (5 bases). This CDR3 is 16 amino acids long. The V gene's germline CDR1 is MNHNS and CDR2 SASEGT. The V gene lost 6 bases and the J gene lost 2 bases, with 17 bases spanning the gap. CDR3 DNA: TGTGCCAGCAGCGAACGGACAATATCGGGCAATCAGCCCCAGCATTTT. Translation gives CASSERTISGNQPQHF.

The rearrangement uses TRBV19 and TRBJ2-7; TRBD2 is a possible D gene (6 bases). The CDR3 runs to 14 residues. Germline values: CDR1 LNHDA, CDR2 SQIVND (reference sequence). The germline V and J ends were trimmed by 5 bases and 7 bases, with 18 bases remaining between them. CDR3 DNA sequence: TGTGCCAGTAGTCCCCTCGGGGGTTCGGGGGAGCAGTACTTC. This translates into CASSPLGGSGEQYF.

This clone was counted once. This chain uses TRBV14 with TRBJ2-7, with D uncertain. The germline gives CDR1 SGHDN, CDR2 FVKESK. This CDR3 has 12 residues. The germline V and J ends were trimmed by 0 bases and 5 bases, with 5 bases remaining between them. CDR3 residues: CASSQEINEQYF. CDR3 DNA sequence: TGTGCCAGCAGCCAAGAAATAAACGAGCAGTACTTC.

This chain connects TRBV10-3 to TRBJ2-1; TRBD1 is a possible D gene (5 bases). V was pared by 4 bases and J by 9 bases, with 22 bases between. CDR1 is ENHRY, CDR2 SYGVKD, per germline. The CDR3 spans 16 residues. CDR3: CAISGTGARIGTEQFF. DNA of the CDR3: TGTGCCATCAGTGGCACTGGGGCCCGGATAGGCACTGAGCAGTTCTTC.

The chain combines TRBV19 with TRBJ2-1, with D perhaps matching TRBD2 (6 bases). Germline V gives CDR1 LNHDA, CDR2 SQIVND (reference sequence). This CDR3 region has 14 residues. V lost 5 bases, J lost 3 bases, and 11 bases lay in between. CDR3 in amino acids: CASSFSGLYNEQFF. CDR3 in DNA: TGTGCCAGTAGTTTTAGCGGTCTCTACAATGAGCAGTTCTTC.

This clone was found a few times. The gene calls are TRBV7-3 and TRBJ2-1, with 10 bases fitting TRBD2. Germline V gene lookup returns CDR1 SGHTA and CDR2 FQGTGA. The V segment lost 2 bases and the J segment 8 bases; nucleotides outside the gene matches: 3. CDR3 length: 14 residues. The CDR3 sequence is CASSLRAGGDEQFF. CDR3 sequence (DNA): TGTGCCAGCAGCTTACGAGCGGGAGGGGATGAGCAGTTCTTC. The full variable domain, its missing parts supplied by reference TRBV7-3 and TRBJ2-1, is GAGVSQTPSNKVTEKGKYVELRCDPISGHTALYWYRQSLGQGPEFLIYFQGTGAADDSGLPNDRFFAVRPEGSVSTLKIQRTERGDSAVYLCASSLRAGGDEQFFGPGTRLTVL.